This TCR beta chain was obtained from a study of blood T cell repertoires in COVID-19. Study as a whole: Samples taken during acute and convalescent COVID-19 were collected in the United States, Italy and Spain. T cells, B-cell-depleted T cells, or PBMCs provided the cDNA or gDNA that served as material.

A single count supports this clone. Source study methods: It was from reference gene primer amplification that nucleated cell counts were estimated. Repertoires were generated with immunoSEQ multiplex PCR, while TCRdb's copy carries only in-frame clones and drops some. D and trimming were read from the DNA, whereas the V and J calls and clone size are those reported in that table. The sample records about 60,000 clones, approximately 80% being singletons. The CDR3 sequence is 14 residues long. Germline CDR1 is SEHNR and CDR2 is FQNEAQ (reference sequence). Trimming removed 3 bases at V and 7 bases at J, with 13 bases between.

The chain couples TRBV7-9 to TRBJ2-1, with a possible D match to TRBD2 (6 bases). This clonotype originated in a man at least 80 years old with acute or convalescent COVID-19. The sequenced sample was peripheral blood. CDR3 residues: CASSFGGTVNEQFF. DNA of the CDR3: TGTGCCAGCAGCTTTGGAGGGACGGTGAATGAGCAGTTCTTC.